This TCR beta chain originates from a study of early T cells in non-severe SARS-CoV-2 infection. Overall study: From unsorted whole blood, bulk RNA was sequenced, and the chains remained unpaired.

Germline V lookup: CDR1 SGHNT, CDR2 YYREEE (reference sequence). The V end lost 4 bases, the J end lost 7 bases, and 15 bases lay between the germline ends. This CDR3 has 15 amino acids. Study-wide findings and caveats: Private and CD4 specificities were missed by VDJdb matching, skewed to anti-spike CD8.

Unique molecular identifiers were affixed to single, distinct cDNA molecules. MiXCR, run by TCRdb on the 5' RACE reads, gives a single entry per CDR3 protein. The sample lists 45,000 to 60,000 distinct CDR3 sequences, 8.5% to 12% occurring once. This clonotype has just a few counts. The antigen remains unidentified. The sequencing sample was made of whole blood. This chain connects TRBV5-4 to TRBJ1-6, with a possible D match to TRBD1 (6 bases). The clonotype was recovered from an adult who was a healthcare worker with PCR-confirmed SARS-CoV-2 infection or an uninfected control (not recorded which). The CDR3 DNA sequence: TGTGCCAGCAGCGGGCCGGGACACCCAAATTCACCCCTCCACTTT. As protein: CASSGPGHPNSPLHF. Together with reference TRBV5-4 and TRBJ1-6, the CDR3 gives the full variable domain: ETGVTQSPTHLIKTRGQQVTLRCSSQSGHNTVSWYQQALGQGPQFIFQYYREEENGRGNFPPRFSGLQFPNYSSELNVNALELDDSALYLCASSGPGHPNSPLHFGNGTRLTVT.